The 16 T cell receptor beta chains below all came from one sample that was sequenced in a study of blood T cell repertoires in COVID-19. Method: immunoSEQ multiplex PCR; TCRdb's copy keeps in-frame clones and lacks some. The sample has 310,000 or so clones, approximately 91% seen once. Sequencing was done on a sample of PBMCs or T cells enriched from blood (not recorded which). Source of these receptors: a woman aged 35 to 49 who had recovered from COVID-19.

The rearrangement joins TRBV14 to TRBJ1-5; D ambiguous. Per germline, CDR1 SGHDN and CDR2 FVKESK. V shed 1 base and J shed 5 bases, with 9 bases lying between them. The CDR3 contains 14 residues. CDR3 sequence (DNA): TGTGCCAGCAGCCAAGCTAGCAGGTATCAGCCCCAGCATTTT. Protein product: CASSQASRYQPQHF.

V is TRBV7-6 and J is TRBJ2-1; the match to TRBD2 covers 9 bases. The CDR3 has 15 amino acids. CDR1 SGHVS and CDR2 FNYEAQ come from the germline V gene. V was clipped by 4 bases and J by 10 bases; unmatched bases: 11. The CDR3 region is CASSSLTSGVMEQFF. Here the CDR3 DNA reads TGTGCCAGCAGCTCTTTGACTAGCGGAGTGATGGAGCAGTTCTTC.

This rearrangement joins TRBV5-1 to TRBJ2-7, with 12 bases matching TRBD2. This CDR3 is built from 16 residues. Germline values: CDR1 SGHRS, CDR2 YFSETQ. V gave up 4 bases and J gave up 0 bases; unmatched junction bases: 5. CDR3 residues: CASSLGLAGFSYEQYF. CDR3 nucleotide sequence: TGCGCCAGCAGCCTTGGACTAGCGGGGTTCTCCTACGAGCAGTACTTC. Filled out from reference TRBV5-1 and TRBJ2-7, the complete variable domain reads KAGVTQTPRYLIKTRGQQVTLSCSPISGHRSVSWYQQTPGQGLQFLFEYFSETQRNKGNFPGRFSGRQFSNSRSEMNVSTLELGDSALYLCASSLGLAGFSYEQYFGPGTRLTVT.

This rearrangement joins TRBV15 to TRBJ2-7, with 8 bases identical to TRBD2. The CDR3 runs to 16 residues. V gave up 1 base and J gave up 4 bases; unmatched junction bases: 9. From germline, CDR1 is LNHNV and CDR2 YYDKDF (reference sequence). The CDR3 protein is CATSRGPEPSGYEQYF. The CDR3 DNA follows: TGTGCCACCAGCAGAGGCCCCGAACCTAGCGGGTACGAGCAGTACTTC.

This clone was seen just once. The chain recombines TRBV6-1 with TRBJ1-1, with a possible D match to TRBD1 (5 bases). This CDR3 has 14 residues. Germline values: CDR1 MNHNS, CDR2 SASEGT. The V gene lost 3 bases and the J gene lost 3 bases, with 11 bases spanning the gap. CDR3 in amino acids: CASSDGPGYTEAFF. Written as DNA, the CDR3 is TGTGCCAGCAGTGACGGCCCAGGGTACACTGAAGCTTTCTTT.

V usage is TRBV28 and J usage is TRBJ2-5; TRBD1 might be the D (6 bases). Trimming took off 3 bases at V and 1 base at J, with 15 bases between the two ends. This CDR3 is built from 16 residues. From germline, CDR1 is MDHEN and CDR2 SYDVKM. The CDR3 spells CASSFGTGTSQETQYF. In nucleotides, the CDR3 is TGTGCCAGCAGTTTTGGGACCGGGACATCCCAAGAGACCCAGTACTTC. The variable domain in full, completed from reference TRBV28 and TRBJ2-5, reads DVKVTQSSRYLVKRTGEKVFLECVQDMDHENMFWYRQDPGLGLRLIYFSYDVKMKEKGDIPEGYSVSREKKERFSLILESASTNQTSMYLCASSFGTGTSQETQYFGPGTRLLVL.

Regarding this clone: One end of the junction varies from germline; a read error may be responsible. This rearrangement joins TRBV7-7 to TRBJ2-1, with 8 bases fitting TRBD2. CDR1 SSHAT and CDR2 FNYEAQ come from the germline V gene (reference sequence). The CDR3 loop spans 15 amino acids. For the CDR3, the DNA is TGTGCTAGCAGCACTGGACTAGCCAGTTACAATGAGCAGTTCTTC. Protein product: CASSTGLASYNEQFF.

The chain combines TRBV10-3 with TRBJ2-3, with D hard to call. The CDR3 spans 15 residues. Germline values: CDR1 ENHRY, CDR2 SYGVKD. The V gene lost 3 bases and the J gene lost 14 bases, with 24 bases spanning the gap. CDR3 sequence: CAISDWVIREAAPYF. The CDR3 DNA is TGTGCCATCAGTGATTGGGTAATTCGCGAGGCGGCCCCGTATTTT.

The chain carries TRBV4-1 and TRBJ1-1; the D gene is possibly TRBD1 (6 bases). V was shortened by 4 bases and J by 6 bases, with 15 bases between the two germline ends. This CDR3 region has 14 residues. Germline lookup yields CDR1 MGHRA and CDR2 YSYEKL. The CDR3 DNA sequence: TGCGCCAGCAGCCCCTTAGGACAGAGGGCTGAAGCTTTCTTT. This gives the protein CASSPLGQRAEAFF.

The genes are TRBV6-5 and TRBJ2-7; possible D gene TRBD2, 5 bases. The germline V gene has CDR1 MNHEY and CDR2 SVGAGI. Trimming removed 8 bases from V and 6 bases from J, with 20 bases in between. The CDR3 spans 14 residues. The CDR3, as DNA: TGTGCCAGCCGCGAAAGTGGAGGTGAGCCCGAGCAGTACTTC. Encoded protein: CASRESGGEPEQYF.

The chain employs TRBV28 and TRBJ2-1; 8 bases align to TRBD2. Germline assignment: CDR1 MDHEN and CDR2 SYDVKM. This CDR3 region has 21 residues. V trimming: 6 bases; J trimming: 7 bases; junction bases outside the gene matches: 29. CDR3 loop: CASRPLYAGTRVSFGRNEQFF. The CDR3 bases are TGTGCCAGCAGGCCGTTATATGCCGGGACTAGAGTGTCATTTGGGCGGAATGAGCAGTTCTTC.

The chain uses TRBV19 and TRBJ1-1, with D perhaps TRBD1 (5 bases). CDR3 length: 16 amino acids. The V end was cut by 5 bases, the J end by 1 base, with 17 bases between. Germline values: CDR1 LNHDA, CDR2 SQIVND (reference sequence). Here the CDR3 DNA reads TGTGCCAGTAGTCCTCGGCAGGGAAGGCCGAACACTGAAGCTTTCTTT. Protein sequence: CASSPRQGRPNTEAFF.

The chain is built from TRBV15 and TRBJ2-1; possible D gene TRBD2, 6 bases. Per germline, CDR1 LNHNV and CDR2 YYDKDF (reference sequence). The CDR3 extends over 14 amino acids. The germline V and J ends were trimmed by 8 bases and 5 bases, with 16 bases remaining between them. The CDR3 nucleotides are TGTGCCACCGGGTGGGGACTGCAGAACAATGAGCAGTTCTTC. Amino acid sequence: CATGWGLQNNEQFF.

V gene TRBV12-3 or TRBV12-4 combines with J gene TRBJ1-1; D gene unclear. Deletions cut 6 bases from V and 4 bases from J, with 12 bases between. CDR3 length: 13 residues. CDR3 residues: CASSFGVSTEAFF. The CDR3, as DNA: TGTGCCAGCAGCTTCGGGGTTTCCACTGAAGCTTTCTTT.

This clone was seen a few times. The chain couples TRBV3-1 (or the pseudogene TRBV3-2) to TRBJ2-1; 7 bases match TRBD1. The CDR3 sequence is 15 residues long. V dropped 0 bases and J dropped 6; count of bases not matched to a gene: 5. Germline V gene lookup returns CDR1 LGHDT and CDR2 YNNKEL (reference sequence). The CDR3 nucleotides are TGTGCCAGCAGCCAAGATTCCAGGGGGACCAATGAGCAGTTCTTC. The encoded protein is CASSQDSRGTNEQFF.

This chain links TRBV5-1 with TRBJ1-2; possibly TRBD1 for D (5 bases). This CDR3 has 13 amino acids. V was clipped by 4 bases and J by 5 bases, with 12 bases between them. Germline V gene lookup returns CDR1 SGHRS and CDR2 YFSETQ. CDR3 bases: TGCGCCAGCAGCACCGGGACTGCTTATGGCTACACCTTC. Encoded protein: CASSTGTAYGYTF.